This T cell receptor (beta chain) was sequenced for a study of CDR3 diversity in severe acne. TCRdb re-called the PCR reads with MiXCR, one entry per CDR3 protein. The table includes 100,000 or so distinct CDR3 sequences, around 56% detected once. Trimming removed 3 bases from V and 4 bases from J, with 11 bases in between. The CDR3 length is 13 residues. The germline gives CDR1 SGDLS, CDR2 YYNGEE. The material sequenced was blood. The rearrangement uses TRBV9 and TRBJ2-7; either TRBD1 or TRBD2 may fit D (5 bases each). This sequence was found in a male donor with acne. The CDR3 bases are TGTGCCAGCAGCGGAGGGGACGGTTACGAGCAGTACTTC. Its translation is CASSGGDGYEQYF.